Presented here are 31 T cell receptor beta chains from one specimen sequenced in a study of graft-versus-host responses after intestinal transplantation. Assay used: immunoSEQ multiplex PCR; TCRdb lists only in-frame clones, some missing. This sample has under 90,000 clones, with around 93% found just once. The sequencing here drew on PBMCs, taken 98 days after intestinal transplantation. These receptors were collected from a human patient who received an intestinal transplant, so some T cells may come from the graft donor.

CDR3 nucleotides: TGTGCCAGCAGTTTTTGGTCTGGACTCTCCGATACGCAGTATTTT. It translates to CASSFWSGLSDTQYF. The chain uses TRBV5-4 and TRBJ2-3; perhaps TRBD2 as D (5 bases). V was clipped by 5 bases and J by 6 bases, with 19 bases between them. Per the germline V gene, CDR1 is SGHNT and CDR2 is YYREEE (reference sequence). This CDR3 comprises 15 residues.

The chain has TRBV9 and TRBJ1-1; D gene uncertain. The CDR3 runs to 14 residues. Per the germline V gene, CDR1 is SGDLS and CDR2 is YYNGEE. V was trimmed by 3 bases and J by 5 bases, leaving 14 bases between them. The CDR3 coding sequence is TGTGCCAGCAGCGCCACAGCTGTGGGTACTGAAGCTTTCTTT. It codes for CASSATAVGTEAFF. Full variable domain (remainder filled in from reference TRBV9 and TRBJ1-1): DSGVTQTPKHLITATGQRVTLRCSPRSGDLSVYWYQQSLDQGLQFLIQYYNGEERAKGNILERFSAQQFPDLHSELNLSSLELGDSALYFCASSATAVGTEAFFGQGTRLTVV.

As regards this clone: This CDR3 is also generated by other DNA sequences in the sample. The chain recombines TRBV7-2 with TRBJ1-3; D unclear. V gave up 1 base and J gave up 4 bases, with 5 bases separating them. The CDR3 loop spans 13 amino acids. Germline CDR1 reads SGHTA; CDR2 reads FQGNSA. CDR3 protein: CASSLVSGNTIYF. CDR3 DNA: TGTGCCAGCAGCTTAGTGTCCGGAAACACCATATATTTT. The entire variable domain, with the rest obtained from reference TRBV7-2 and TRBJ1-3, is as follows: GAGVSQSPSNKVTEKGKDVELRCDPISGHTALYWYRQSLGQGLEFLIYFQGNSAPDKSGLPSDRFSAERTGGSVSTLTIQRTQQEDSAVYLCASSLVSGNTIYFGEGSWLTVV.

This chain connects TRBV18 to TRBJ2-5, with D unclear. V was shortened by 4 bases and J by 0 bases, with 12 bases between the two germline ends. The CDR3 runs 15 residues. Germline assignment: CDR1 KGHSH and CDR2 LQKENI. CDR3 nucleotides: TGTGCCAGCTCACTTCTCGCCGAGTACCAAGAGACCCAGTACTTC. This codes for CASSLLAEYQETQYF.

The chain has TRBV15 and TRBJ2-1; possible D gene TRBD2, 6 bases. Trimming took off 3 bases at V and 6 bases at J, with 18 bases between the two ends. Germline CDR1 and CDR2: LNHNV and YYDKDF (reference sequence). The CDR3 runs to 16 residues. CDR3 DNA sequence: TGTGCCACCAGCAGGGACGCCTCGGGACTCTTCAATGAGCAGTTCTTC. The encoded protein is CATSRDASGLFNEQFF.

This clone was detected only once. The chain employs TRBV5-1 and TRBJ1-4; 9 bases fit TRBD1. V trimming: 1 base; J trimming: 5 bases; junction bases outside the gene matches: 0. Germline CDR1 is SGHRS and CDR2 is YFSETQ. The CDR3 totals 14 residues. CDR3 region: CASSLTGGNEKLFF. Written as DNA, the CDR3 is TGCGCCAGCAGCTTGACAGGGGGCAATGAAAAACTGTTTTTT.

As concerns this clone: The same CDR3 arises from other DNA sequences in this sample as well. This chain uses TRBV6-1 with TRBJ2-3; D is ambiguous. V lost 1 base to trimming and J lost 0 bases, with 5 bases between them. There are 14 residues in the CDR3. CDR1 is MNHNS and CDR2 is SASEGT in the germline V gene. CDR3 bases: TGTGCCAGCAGTGAAGAGGATAGCACAGATACGCAGTATTTT. Translated, it gives CASSEEDSTDTQYF.

In regard to this clone: A read error may produce the germline difference seen at one junction end. This chain joins TRBV7-7 and TRBJ2-4; the match to TRBD1 covers 10 bases. Germline V gene data show CDR1 as SSHAT and CDR2 as FNYEAQ (reference sequence). The CDR3 spans 19 residues. CDR3 nucleotide sequence: TGTGCTAGCAGCCCATTGGACAGGGGGATAAGAGGGGTGAAAAACATTCAGTACTTC. Translating gives CASSPLDRGIRGVKNIQYF.

The rearrangement uses TRBV6-6 and TRBJ2-5; 9 bases are shared with TRBD1. Germline CDR1 is MNHNY and CDR2 is SVGAGI (reference sequence). Trimming removed 6 bases from V and 5 bases from J; junction bases left unmatched: 13. This CDR3 spans 16 amino acids. CDR3 sequence (DNA): TGTGCCAGCAGCCACGTGGGGACAGGGTGGCGGGAGACCCAGTACTTC. It encodes CASSHVGTGWRETQYF.

The chain employs TRBV6-1 and TRBJ1-5; 9 positions agree with TRBD1. Germline V gene lookup returns CDR1 MNHNS and CDR2 SASEGT. The CDR3 length is 15 residues. The V and J ends lost 2 bases and 7 bases, in that order; junction bases with no gene match: 6. As DNA, the CDR3 is TGTGCCAGCAGTGAACCTGGGACAGGGAACCAGCCCCAGCATTTT. Protein: CASSEPGTGNQPQHF.

The chain employs TRBV28 and TRBJ2-7; D gene uncertain. The CDR3 is 12 residues long. The V end was cut by 6 bases, the J end by 3 bases, with 9 bases between. Germline assignment: CDR1 MDHEN and CDR2 SYDVKM. The CDR3 region has the DNA TGTGCCAGCAGCCTCTTAAACTACGAGCAGTACTTC. This gives the protein CASSLLNYEQYF.

This chain joins TRBV7-9 and TRBJ2-3, with 8 positions matching TRBD2. With V trimmed by 5 bases and J by 3 bases, 13 bases remained unmatched. Germline assignment: CDR1 SEHNR and CDR2 FQNEAQ (reference sequence). The CDR3 is made up of 17 amino acids. Here the CDR3 DNA reads TGTGCCAGCAGCGTTAGGGCCGGGAGGGAAGCTACAGATACGCAGTATTTT. Its translation is CASSVRAGREATDTQYF. The entire variable domain, with the rest obtained from reference TRBV7-9 and TRBJ2-3, is as follows: DTGVSQNPRHKITKRGQNVTFRCDPISEHNRLYWYRQTLGQGPEFLTYFQNEAQLEKSRLLSDRFSAERPKGSFSTLEIQRTEQGDSAMYLCASSVRAGREATDTQYFGPGTRLTVL.

This clone was seen a few times. This chain links TRBV5-6 with TRBJ1-3; D is undetermined. The V gene's germline CDR1 is SGHDT and CDR2 YYEEEE. V lost 0 bases to trimming and J lost 4 bases, with 8 bases between them. The length of the CDR3 is 14 residues. Written as DNA, the CDR3 is TGTGCCAGCAGCTTGGAAGGGTACGGAAACACCATATATTTT. Encoded protein: CASSLEGYGNTIYF.

Only one count was recorded for this clone. The chain uses TRBV10-3 and TRBJ1-1; tentatively, D is TRBD1 (5 bases). Germline assignment: CDR1 ENHRY and CDR2 SYGVKD. V lost 7 bases and J lost 8, with 11 bases in between. The CDR3 consists of 11 residues. The CDR3: CAITGGGEAFF. CDR3 nucleotides: TGTGCCATCACGGGGGGTGGGGAAGCTTTCTTT.

This chain connects TRBV6-5 to TRBJ1-5; no firm D call. The germline CDR1 and CDR2 sequences are MNHEY and SVGAGI. V was cut by 8 bases and J by 2 bases, with 13 bases left in between. The CDR3 runs 14 residues. The CDR3 nucleotides are TGTGCCAGCTGCTCCGGGATGGGCAATCAGCCCCAGCATTTT. Translation: CASCSGMGNQPQHF.

The rearrangement links TRBV6-1 to TRBJ1-5; D unresolved. Germline V CDR1 and CDR2: MNHNS, SASEGT. Deletions cut 3 bases from V and 0 bases from J, with 9 bases between. The CDR3 runs to 15 residues. Here the CDR3 reads CASSDFIGSNQPQHF. DNA for the CDR3: TGTGCCAGCAGTGACTTCATAGGTAGCAATCAGCCCCAGCATTTT.

The rearrangement uses TRBV6-5 and TRBJ2-7, with TRBD2 matching 8 bases. CDR3 length: 15 amino acids. Germline V lookup: CDR1 MNHEY, CDR2 SVGAGI. V lost 4 bases, J lost 2 bases, and 7 bases stayed unmatched. The CDR3 region has the DNA TGTGCCAGCAGTTCCGGGGGGGGAGAGACCTACGAGCAGTACTTC. Translated, it gives CASSSGGGETYEQYF.

This clone was detected once. The gene calls are TRBV7-9 and TRBJ1-2; D unclear. Germline CDR1 reads SEHNR; CDR2 reads FQNEAQ (reference sequence). Trimming pared 0 bases from V and 4 bases from J, leaving 12 bases between. This CDR3 is 15 amino acids long. CDR3 nucleotide sequence: TGTGCCAGCAGCTTAGCGGAGGCAGCTAGCTATGGCTACACCTTC. Translated: CASSLAEAASYGYTF.

CDR3 region: CASSAGPGNTIYF. The CDR3 DNA follows: TGCGCCAGCAGTGCCGGGCCTGGAAACACCATATATTTT. The chain uses TRBV10-2 and TRBJ1-3; D unclear. The CDR3 sequence is 13 residues long. Germline values: CDR1 WSHSY, CDR2 SAAADI. V shed 4 bases and J shed 2 bases, with 6 bases lying between them.

The J gene is TRBJ1-6, the V gene TRBV12-1; the table gives TRBD1 as D, unverified against the DNA. TRBV12-1 is described as a pseudogene. The CDR3 has 16 amino acids. The CDR3 spells CASSPDRSSHNSPLHF. The CDR3 DNA reads TGTGCCAGCAGCCCGGACAGGAGCTCCCATAATTCACCCCTCCACTTT.

On this clone: A junction end diverges from the germline sequence, so it may reflect a read error. This chain connects TRBV18 to TRBJ2-7, with D unclear. Germline values: CDR1 KGHSH, CDR2 LQKENI. The CDR3 contains 14 residues. CDR3 sequence: CANSPSLLVGEQYF. The DNA of the CDR3 is TGTGCCAACTCACCCAGCCTCCTCGTTGGCGAGCAGTACTTC.

V usage is TRBV5-4 and J usage is TRBJ1-2; possible D gene TRBD1, 6 bases. Trimming shortened V by 5 bases and J by 8 bases, and 13 bases separated the two germline ends. CDR3 size: 12 residues. The germline CDR1 and CDR2 sequences are SGHNT and YYREEE (reference sequence). The CDR3 loop is CASRGAVEGYTF. The CDR3, as DNA: TGTGCCAGCAGGGGGGCAGTAGAAGGCTACACCTTC.

The genes are TRBV28 and TRBJ2-5, with 8 bases identical to TRBD1. Per germline, CDR1 MDHEN and CDR2 SYDVKM. The length of the CDR3 is 14 residues. The V segment lost 5 bases and the J segment 4 bases; nucleotides outside the gene matches: 6. The CDR3 nucleotides read TGTGCCAGCAGTCGACCGGGACAGGCAGAGACCCAGTACTTC. Translated: CASSRPGQAETQYF.

The chain combines TRBV5-6 with TRBJ2-7; weak D call: TRBD1 (6 bases). This CDR3 contains 16 residues. The germline V gene encodes CDR1 SGHDT and CDR2 YYEEEE. V lost 4 bases, J lost 2 bases, and 19 bases lay in between. The CDR3 protein is CASSAEPDRPTYEQYF. The CDR3 coding sequence is TGTGCCAGCAGCGCAGAACCGGACAGACCGACCTACGAGCAGTACTTC.

The chain has TRBV28 and TRBJ1-2, with a possible D match to TRBD1 (6 bases). V was trimmed by 1 base and J by 7 bases, leaving 10 bases between them. This CDR3 is 13 amino acids long. From germline, CDR1 is MDHEN and CDR2 SYDVKM. The CDR3 sequence: CASSLLGGRGYTF. The CDR3 nucleotides are TGTGCCAGCAGTTTATTAGGGGGGCGTGGCTACACCTTC.

The gene calls are TRBV13 and TRBJ2-3, with D uncertain. V was shortened by 0 bases and J by 0 bases, with 7 bases between the two germline ends. This CDR3 has 15 residues. In germline, CDR1 is PRHDT, CDR2 FYEKMQ (reference sequence). The CDR3 spells CASSLGLGSTDTQYF. CDR3 DNA sequence: TGTGCCAGCAGCTTAGGCCTGGGAAGCACAGATACGCAGTATTTT.

V gene TRBV2 combines with J gene TRBJ2-5, with 13 bases lining up with TRBD2. CDR3 length equals 15 residues. Per the germline V gene, CDR1 is SNHLY and CDR2 is FYNNEI. Unmatched junction bases numbered 3, after V lost 4 bases and J lost 4 bases. The CDR3 coding sequence is TGTGCCAGCAGTGCCGGGACTAGCGGGGTAGAGACCCAGTACTTC. Translated: CASSAGTSGVETQYF.

The chain combines TRBV29-1 with TRBJ2-5; the match to TRBD1 covers 8 bases. This CDR3 is built from 14 residues. V shed 3 bases and J 2 bases; nucleotides not matched to a gene: 5. The germline V gene encodes CDR1 SQVTM and CDR2 ANQGSEA. The CDR3 nucleotides are TGCAGCGTTGAGAGGACAGGGCTACAAGAGACCCAGTACTTC. Translation: CSVERTGLQETQYF.

This clone was observed a few times. The V call is TRBV7-9, the J call TRBJ1-3; D ambiguous. CDR3 length: 15 residues. V lost 7 bases and J 2 bases, leaving 15 bases between the germline ends. Germline CDR1 SEHNR, CDR2 FQNEAQ (reference sequence). The CDR3 coding sequence is TGTGCCAGCAACTCTCCAACCACAACTGGAAACACCATATATTTT. It codes for CASNSPTTTGNTIYF.

The J gene is TRBJ2-7, the V gene TRBV5-6; 7 bases match TRBD1. This CDR3 has 14 amino acids. Trimming at V came to 4 bases and at J to 2 bases, leaving 6 bases not matched to a gene. Germline loops: CDR1 SGHDT, CDR2 YYEEEE. The CDR3 bases are TGTGCCAGCAGCGCCCGGGACAGCCCCTACGAGCAGTACTTC. It translates to CASSARDSPYEQYF.

This clone appeared a single time. The rearrangement joins TRBV28 to TRBJ2-7; no reliable D call. Germline V gene data show CDR1 as MDHEN and CDR2 as SYDVKM. V lost 5 bases, J lost 0 bases, and 8 bases lay in between. The CDR3 has 13 residues. The CDR3 DNA reads TGTGCCAGCAGTCAATCACCCTCCTACGAGCAGTACTTC. Translation gives CASSQSPSYEQYF.